This is a list of T cell receptor beta chains from one sample in a study of T cells in localized non-small cell lung cancer. Assay: immunoSEQ multiplex PCR; the TCRdb copy retains only in-frame clones and omits some. The repertoire includes around 19,000 clones, around 87% of them detected once, and roughly an eighth sits in the top ten. This specimen was PBMCs, taken before any cancer treatment. These receptors came from a man between 40 and 70 years old with stage II squamous cell lung carcinoma. Each CDR3 is given with its conserved first and last residue. The D gene is left open where the match is weak. The size of a clone is reported for some rows only, either as once, few or many, or as a class for expanded clones.

TRBV20-1	TRBJ2-1	-	-	TGCAGTGCTAGAGATAGGAATGAGCAGTTCTTC	CSARDRNEQFF
TRBV5-1	TRBJ2-7	TRBD1	-	TGCGCCAGCAGCTTGGGCACAGGGGGCCAGATCTACGAGCAGTACTTC	CASSLGTGGQIYEQYF
TRBV19	TRBJ2-3	TRBD2	-	TGTGCCAGTAGTATAGCGCATCTAGGAGCGGGGGGCACAGATACGCAGTATTTT	CASSIAHLGAGGTDTQYF
TRBV5-1	TRBJ1-2	TRBD1	once	TGCGCCAGCAGCCCCGAAGGACAGGGTGTGGGAAACTATGGCTACACCTTC	CASSPEGQGVGNYGYTF
TRBV27	TRBJ1-1	TRBD1	once	TGTGCCAGCAGTTTATCAGGGACAGGGGAAGCTTTCTTT	CASSLSGTGEAFF
TRBV7-2	TRBJ1-5	-	few	TGTGCCAGCAGCTCCGGAGTTGGCAGGGTCAATCAGCCCCAGCATTTT	CASSSGVGRVNQPQHF
TRBV4-1	TRBJ2-7	-	-	TGCGCCAGCAGCCAACTCTGGGGGGTACCAGGCGAGCAGTACTTC	CASSQLWGVPGEQYF
TRBV7-2	TRBJ1-2	-	-	TGTGCCAGCAGCTTAGCCACAGCATTAGATGGCTACACCTTC	CASSLATALDGYTF
TRBV27	TRBJ2-1	TRBD1	-	TGTGCCAGCATGGGGCAGGGGGTCTACAATGAGCAGTTCTTC	CASMGQGVYNEQFF
TRBV4-2	TRBJ1-1	-	-	TGTGCCAGCAGCCAAGGGGATAGGGATACTGAAGCTTTCTTT	CASSQGDRDTEAFF
TRBV6-5	TRBJ1-1	-	-	TGTGCCAGCAGTTACTCGCCAGGGGAAGGTGACACTGAAGCTTTCTTT	CASSYSPGEGDTEAFF
TRBV4-2	TRBJ1-2	TRBD1	-	TGTGCCAGCAGCCAAGATAAGACAGGGTATGGCTACACCTTC	CASSQDKTGYGYTF
TRBV12-5	TRBJ1-1	-	-	TGTGCTAGCGAGAGGTGGAAGAACACTGAAGCTTTCTTT	CASERWKNTEAFF
TRBV5-1	TRBJ2-7	TRBD1	-	TGCGCCAGCAGCATTGAACCGGGACAGGGGTACTACGAGCAGTACTTC	CASSIEPGQGYYEQYF
TRBV7-9	TRBJ1-1	-	-	TGTGCCAGCAGCGATAACGGGAAGGTATCTGAAGCTTTCTTT	CASSDNGKVSEAFF
TRBV2	TRBJ2-7	-	-	TGTGCCAGCAAATCCTTGGCAGGCAGACCTAGGGAGCAGTACTTC	CASKSLAGRPREQYF
TRBV25-1	TRBJ1-1	TRBD1	-	TGTGCCAGCACGCGGACAGGGACAGATGACACTGAAGCTTTCTTT	CASTRTGTDDTEAFF
TRBV29-1	TRBJ2-7	-	-	TGCAGCGTGGGACAAGCAGCCTACGAGCAGTACTTC	CSVGQAAYEQYF
TRBV2	TRBJ1-4	TRBD1	-	TGTGCCAGCAGGGACAGGGGGTTTAATGAAAAACTGTTTTTT	CASRDRGFNEKLFF
TRBV11-1	TRBJ2-3	TRBD2	-	TGTGCCAGCAGGCCGCGGGGGAACCGGGATACGCAGTATTTT	CASRPRGNRDTQYF
TRBV7-2	TRBJ1-1	-	-	TGTGCCAGCAGCTCGATGGCACAGAACACTGAAGCTTTCTTT	CASSSMAQNTEAFF
TRBV13	TRBJ1-1	-	-	TGTGCCAGCAGCTTTCAAGAGCTCACTGAAGCTTTCTTT	CASSFQELTEAFF
TRBV10-1	TRBJ1-1	-	once	TGCGCCAGCAGTGAAGGCAGGGGTTACACTGAAGCTTTCTTT	CASSEGRGYTEAFF
TRBV5-6	TRBJ2-3	-	-	TGTGCCAGCAGCTTAAGAGGCCTGCGGGATACGCAGTATTTT	CASSLRGLRDTQYF
TRBV6-6	TRBJ2-7	TRBD2	-	TGTGCCAGCAGTTACGGACTAGCGGGAGCTGGGGAGCAGTACTTC	CASSYGLAGAGEQYF
TRBV5-1	TRBJ2-1	TRBD2	-	TGCGCCAGCAGCTTAGGTAGCGGGGTCAATGAGCAGTTCTTC	CASSLGSGVNEQFF
TRBV5-8	TRBJ1-2	-	-	TGTGCCAGCAGCTTGGAAGCCCTTAACTATGGCTACACCTTC	CASSLEALNYGYTF
TRBV2	TRBJ2-6	-	once	TGTGCCAGCAGTACGCGTCTCTCTGGGGCCAACGTCCTGACTTTC	CASSTRLSGANVLTF
TRBV7-9	TRBJ2-1	-	-	TGTGCCAGCAGCTACGGGACGCATGAGTACAATGAGCAGTTCTTC	CASSYGTHEYNEQFF